The T cell receptor beta chain under discussion was sequenced for a study of T cell repertoires in cytomegalovirus infection. Overall study: Both recently identified HLA-C-restricted and well-studied HLA-B-restricted CMV epitopes were used in the study.

This clonotype was observed many times. The antigen is undetermined. V was pared by 2 bases and J by 1 base, with 5 bases between. The CDR3 runs 14 residues. CDR1 and CDR2 (germline): SGHTA, FQGNSA. TCRdb processed the reads anew with MiXCR; each CDR3 protein has one entry. The sample contains about 350,000 distinct CDR3 sequences, roughly 34% of which appear only once. The sequenced sample was cultured PBMCs, obtained from culture after CMV antigen stimulation. The chain is built from TRBV7-2 and TRBJ1-4; D call uncertain. This sequence originates from a human donor in good health (CMV status not recorded). Some clones in this sample may be carry-over from other donors' samples. CDR3 DNA sequence: TGTGCCAGCAGCTTAACACGAACTAATGAAAAACTGTTTTTT. It encodes CASSLTRTNEKLFF.